These 15 T cell receptor beta chains were sequenced from one sample in a study of Ad26.COV2.S vaccination and SARS-CoV-2 variants. Treatment here: about 20 received Ad26.COV2.S at low or high dose, single or two shots; 5 received placebo; per-sample allocation not given. Sampling was done on day 63 after the first vaccine or placebo injection. The repertoire was sequenced with immunoSEQ multiplex PCR; TCRdb's copy has only in-frame clones and lacks some. The data show over 400,000 clones, around 92% seen once. Sequencing used peripheral blood, obtained in a trial of Ad26.COV2.S vaccine versus placebo. Receptor source: a person between 18 and 60 years old who received the Ad26.COV2.S COVID-19 vaccine or a placebo.

The genes are TRBV18 and TRBJ2-7; D is perhaps TRBD1 (6 bases). V lost 4 bases, J lost 0 bases, and 16 bases lay in between. The CDR3 length is 16 residues. Germline V lookup: CDR1 KGHSH, CDR2 LQKENI. As DNA, the CDR3 is TGTGCCAGCTCACAGGGGGTAGGGCGGAGCTCCTACGAGCAGTACTTC. Translated: CASSQGVGRSSYEQYF. Using reference TRBV18 and TRBJ2-7 for the parts outside the CDR3, the full variable domain is NAGVMQNPRHLVRRRGQEARLRCSPMKGHSHVYWYRQLPEEGLKFMVYLQKENIIDESGMPKERFSAEFPKEGPSILRIQQVVRGDSAAYFCASSQGVGRSSYEQYFGPGTRLTVT.

J is TRBJ2-7 and V is TRBV5-4; D gene unclear. The CDR3 runs to 15 residues. Trimming cost V 3 bases and J 0 bases, with 13 bases left between them. The V gene's germline CDR1 is SGHNT and CDR2 YYREEE (reference sequence). Here the CDR3 DNA reads TGTGCCAGCAGCTCCCCGGGCTTTACCTCCTACGAGCAGTACTTC. This sequence encodes CASSSPGFTSYEQYF.

This clone was counted only a few times. The V and J genes are TRBV4-1 and TRBJ2-2, with D hard to call. Trimming left V 4 bases short and J 0 bases short, with 9 bases between. This CDR3 is built from 15 residues. CDR1 and CDR2 from the germline V gene are MGHRA and YSYEKL. The CDR3 DNA sequence: TGCGCCAGCAGCCTCCCAGCGTCGAACACCGGGGAGCTGTTTTTT. It specifies CASSLPASNTGELFF.

About this clone itself: A junction end diverges from the germline sequence, so it may reflect a read error. DNA of the CDR3: TGTGCCAGCAGCTTATTTCACAGCGATAACTCACCCCTCCACTTT. As protein: CASSLFHSDNSPLHF. V usage is TRBV7-6 and J usage is TRBJ1-6, with D hard to call. The CDR3 spans 15 residues. The germline gives CDR1 SGHVS, CDR2 FNYEAQ.

This rearrangement joins TRBV4-3 to TRBJ1-5; unclear D gene. From germline, CDR1 is LGHNA and CDR2 YSLEER. Deletions cut 9 bases from V and 6 bases from J, with 21 bases between. The CDR3 consists of 15 residues. The CDR3 nucleotides read TGCGCCAGGGGTTTCGAAGGGTGGGTTAGTCAGCCCCAGCATTTT. Translating it yields CARGFEGWVSQPQHF.

V is TRBV5-1 and J is TRBJ2-7; 11 nucleotides line up with TRBD2. From germline, CDR1 is SGHRS and CDR2 YFSETQ. After removal of 2 bases from V and 1 base from J, the junction contained 11 bases not matched to a gene. The CDR3 contains 18 residues. CDR3 nucleotides: TGCGCCAGCAGCTTAGAACGACTAGCGGGGTCTCGGTCCTACGAGCAGTACTTC. Protein sequence: CASSLERLAGSRSYEQYF.

The V gene is TRBV7-8, the J gene TRBJ2-7; no definite D call. Trimming took off 0 bases at V and 2 bases at J, with 2 bases between the two ends. The V gene's germline CDR1 is SGHVS and CDR2 FQNEAQ. This CDR3 contains 12 residues. In nucleotides, the CDR3 is TGTGCCAGCAGCTTAGCCCCCTACGAGCAGTACTTC. Amino acid sequence: CASSLAPYEQYF.

The rearrangement uses TRBV6-2 or TRBV6-3 and TRBJ2-5; no firm D call. This CDR3 has 11 residues. V dropped 6 bases and J dropped 1 base, with 3 bases sitting between them. Germline V lookup: CDR1 MNHEY, CDR2 SVGEGT. CDR3 sequence: CASSRQETQYF. The CDR3 DNA is TGTGCCAGCAGCCGCCAAGAGACCCAGTACTTC.

The chain uses TRBV4-1 and TRBJ1-1; a possible D gene is TRBD1 (5 bases). The CDR3 length is 16 residues. From germline, CDR1 is MGHRA and CDR2 YSYEKL. V was trimmed by 0 bases and J by 0 bases, leaving 11 bases between them. For the CDR3, the DNA is TGCGCCAGCAGCCAAGAGAGGGGAAGCATGAACACTGAAGCTTTCTTT. Its protein product is CASSQERGSMNTEAFF.

The V and J genes are TRBV10-1 and TRBJ2-2, with D unclear. There are 12 residues in the CDR3. The V end was cut by 5 bases, the J end by 5 bases, with 6 bases between. Germline CDR1 WNHNN, CDR2 SYGVQD (reference sequence). In DNA form, the CDR3 reads TGCGCCAGCAGTACCCAGACCGGGGAGCTGTTTTTT. As protein: CASSTQTGELFF.

V is TRBV5-5 and J is TRBJ1-4; TRBD1 matches 8 bases. This CDR3 spans 15 amino acids. Germline V gene data show CDR1 as SGHKS and CDR2 as YYEKEE (reference sequence). V dropped 1 base and J dropped 8; count of bases not matched to a gene: 7. The DNA of the CDR3 is TGTGCCAGCAGCTTGCAGGGCAGGGGGCGGGAAAAACTGTTTTTT. This encodes CASSLQGRGREKLFF.

The chain's CDR3 is CASRNTRGTIDEQYF. The DNA of the CDR3 is TGTGCCAGCAGGAACACCCGGGGGACAATTGACGAGCAGTACTTC. This chain joins TRBV6-5 and TRBJ2-7; D may be TRBD1 or TRBD2 (6 bases each). In germline, CDR1 is MNHEY, CDR2 SVGAGI. The V end was cut by 6 bases, the J end by 5 bases, with 20 bases between. This CDR3 spans 15 amino acids.

The chain joins TRBV5-6 to TRBJ2-3, with 8 bases lining up with TRBD1. Germline V gene sequence: CDR1 SGHDT, CDR2 YYEEEE. CDR3 length equals 18 residues. V gave up 4 bases and J gave up 0 bases; unmatched junction bases: 13. The CDR3 loop reads CASSNPATGDTSTDTQYF. The CDR3 bases are TGTGCCAGCAGCAACCCCGCGACAGGGGACACTAGCACAGATACGCAGTATTTT.

This chain links TRBV28 with TRBJ2-6, with D possibly matching TRBD1 (6 bases). The V and J ends lost 1 base and 19 bases respectively, with 14 bases between them. CDR3 length: 12 residues. Germline loops: CDR1 MDHEN, CDR2 SYDVKM. The CDR3 DNA follows: TGTGCCAGCAGTTTATCCCGGGACACCCCTACTTTC. As protein: CASSLSRDTPTF.

J is TRBJ1-2 and V is TRBV29-1, with 7 bases identical to TRBD1. Germline CDR1 is SQVTM and CDR2 is ANQGSEA. J gave up 2 bases and V 0 bases, and 18 bases lay outside the gene matches. The length of the CDR3 is 19 residues. The CDR3, as DNA: TGCAGCGTTGAAGAGGATCGTCGAATTCAGGGGGGAACCAACTATGGCTACACCTTC. This gives the protein CSVEEDRRIQGGTNYGYTF.